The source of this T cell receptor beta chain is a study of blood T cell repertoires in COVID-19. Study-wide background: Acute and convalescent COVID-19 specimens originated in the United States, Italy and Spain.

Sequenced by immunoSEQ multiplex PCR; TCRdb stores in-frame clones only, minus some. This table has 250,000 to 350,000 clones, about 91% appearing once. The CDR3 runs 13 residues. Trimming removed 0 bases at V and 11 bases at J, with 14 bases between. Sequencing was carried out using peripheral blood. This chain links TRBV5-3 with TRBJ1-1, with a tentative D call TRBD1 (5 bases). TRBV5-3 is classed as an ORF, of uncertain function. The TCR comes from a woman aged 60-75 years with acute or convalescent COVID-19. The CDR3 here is CARSLVKGIGAFF. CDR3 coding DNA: TGTGCCAGAAGCTTGGTAAAGGGGATAGGGGCTTTCTTT.